Each of the 28 T cell receptor beta chains below was sequenced from the same sample in a study of T cell repertoires in cytomegalovirus infection. These receptors' targets are unknown. TCRdb re-called the reads with MiXCR, one entry per CDR3 protein. The repertoire holds roughly 200,000 distinct CDR3 sequences, with about 39% as singletons. This specimen consisted of CD8+ T cells from cultured PBMCs, obtained from culture after CMV antigen stimulation. The receptors here all came from a human donor in good health (CMV status not recorded). Some clones in this sample may be carry-over from other donors' samples.

This clonotype was detected many times. The chain employs TRBV7-6 and TRBJ2-1, with 8 bases lining up with TRBD1. The junction had 9 bases not matched to a gene; V was cut back by 2 bases and J by 3 bases. The germline gives CDR1 SGHVS, CDR2 FNYEAQ. CDR3 length equals 17 residues. CDR3 in DNA: TGTGCCAGCAGCTTACCCACCGGGACAGGAGTCTACAATGAGCAGTTCTTC. This sequence encodes CASSLPTGTGVYNEQFF.

In this sample, this clonotype turned up a few times. CDR3: CASSLKNNSNQPQHF. The CDR3 DNA sequence: TGTGCCAGCAGCTTAAAGAATAATAGCAATCAGCCCCAGCATTTT. This rearrangement joins TRBV7-3 to TRBJ1-5; D call uncertain. This CDR3 has 15 residues. The germline gives CDR1 SGHTA, CDR2 FQGTGA. Deletions cut 1 base from V and 0 bases from J, with 7 bases between.

This chain connects TRBV7-8 to TRBJ2-7; 9 nucleotides line up with TRBD2. The V gene end was trimmed by 8 bases and the J gene end by 6 bases; junction bases not matched to a gene: 14. The CDR3 contains 15 residues. Germline lookup yields CDR1 SGHVS and CDR2 FQNEAQ. The CDR3 bases are TGTGCCAGCGAAGGGGTAGCGGGAGTTTGGCGCGAGCAGTACTTC. It translates to CASEGVAGVWREQYF.

The chain carries TRBV6-1 and TRBJ2-1, with D perhaps TRBD1 or TRBD2 (5 bases each). This CDR3 has 14 amino acids. The V and J ends lost 7 bases and 5 bases respectively, with 15 bases between them. The V gene's germline CDR1 is MNHNS and CDR2 SASEGT. CDR3 in DNA: TGTGCCAGCACCCCAGGGACGCGCGACAATGAGCAGTTCTTC. Amino acid sequence: CASTPGTRDNEQFF.

Only a few counts were recorded for this clonotype. The chain recombines TRBV7-2 with TRBJ2-1, with TRBD2 matching 9 bases. V was pared by 4 bases and J by 4 bases, with 11 bases of the junction left unmatched. CDR3 length: 17 amino acids. Germline CDR1 is SGHTA and CDR2 is FQGNSA. The DNA for the CDR3 is TGTGCCAGCAGCTCGAGAGGCGGGAGGGCGATATACAATGAGCAGTTCTTC. Translated: CASSSRGGRAIYNEQFF. Full variable domain (outside the CDR3, taken from reference TRBV7-2 and TRBJ2-1): GAGVSQSPSNKVTEKGKDVELRCDPISGHTALYWYRQSLGQGLEFLIYFQGNSAPDKSGLPSDRFSAERTGGSVSTLTIQRTQQEDSAVYLCASSSRGGRAIYNEQFFGPGTRLTVL.

The V call is TRBV12-3 or TRBV12-4, the J call TRBJ2-6; D is ambiguous. This CDR3 region has 17 residues. Trimming cost V 6 bases and J 0 bases, with 15 bases left between them. CDR3 sequence reads: CASSPLDSLSGANVLTF. The CDR3 DNA is TGTGCCAGCAGCCCCCTAGACTCCCTCTCTGGGGCCAACGTCCTGACTTTC.

The chain carries TRBV12-3 or TRBV12-4 and TRBJ1-4, with 9 bases identical to TRBD1. This CDR3 comprises 13 residues. J was trimmed by 13 bases and V by 3 bases; bases with no gene match: 6. The CDR3 sequence is CASSFGGQGRLFF. The CDR3 DNA follows: TGTGCCAGCAGTTTTGGGGGACAGGGCCGACTGTTTTTT.

This clonotype has only a few counts. V gene TRBV7-6 combines with J gene TRBJ2-7, with 8 bases that match TRBD1. This CDR3 contains 14 residues. The V gene's germline CDR1 is SGHVS and CDR2 FNYEAQ. V gave up 4 bases and J gave up 0 bases; unmatched junction bases: 2. This CDR3 is CASSSGQASYEQYF. In DNA form, the CDR3 reads TGTGCCAGCAGCTCGGGACAGGCCTCCTACGAGCAGTACTTC.

The table lists this clonotype with a few counts. V usage is TRBV20-1 and J usage is TRBJ2-1; 9 bases line up with TRBD2. The germline gives CDR1 DFQATT, CDR2 SNEGSKA (reference sequence). The CDR3 totals 15 residues. After removal of 0 bases from V and 4 bases from J, the junction contained 4 bases not matched to a gene. The CDR3 DNA reads TGCAGTGCTAGAGAGTCTAGCGGGGATTACAATGAGCAGTTCTTC. Translating gives CSARESSGDYNEQFF.

In the case of this clonotype: Germline is not matched at one junction end, which may reflect a read error. V and J are TRBV10-2 and TRBJ2-7; TRBD1 agrees at 7 bases. In germline, CDR1 is WSHSY, CDR2 SAAADI. CDR3 length equals 15 residues. This CDR3 reads CASSESSGTDYEHHF. The CDR3 nucleotides read TGCGCCAGCAGTGAGTCGAGTGGGACAGACTACGAGCACCACTTC.

In this sample, this clonotype turned up a few times. The rearrangement joins TRBV27 to TRBJ1-2, with D perhaps TRBD1 (5 bases). The CDR3 spans 13 residues. Deletions cut 5 bases from V and 4 bases from J, with 11 bases between. In germline, CDR1 is MNHEY, CDR2 SMNVEV (reference sequence). Here the CDR3 DNA reads TGTGCCAGCAGTGGGGGAGCCGCCTATGGCTACACCTTC. Encoded protein: CASSGGAAYGYTF.

The V gene is TRBV27, the J gene TRBJ1-1, with TRBD1 matching over 11 bases. Trimming cost V 4 bases and J 4 bases; bases outside gene matches: 5. This CDR3 spans 15 amino acids. Per the germline V gene, CDR1 is MNHEY and CDR2 is SMNVEV (reference sequence). CDR3 loop: CASSYMGTGGTEAFF. The CDR3 DNA sequence: TGTGCCAGCAGTTATATGGGGACAGGGGGCACTGAAGCTTTCTTT.

A few counts support this clonotype. An end of the junction differs from the germline gene, which may be a read error. The chain links TRBV12-3 or TRBV12-4 to TRBJ1-2; a weak D match, TRBD1 (5 bases). The CDR3 runs to 12 residues. The CDR3 DNA reads TGTGCCAGCAGTTTCCCTGCACAGGTCTCTCCCTTC. This translates into CASSFPAQVSPF.

Only a few counts were recorded for this clonotype. The chain recombines TRBV27 with TRBJ1-4; D is possibly TRBD1 (5 bases). Germline V gives CDR1 MNHEY, CDR2 SMNVEV (reference sequence). The CDR3 totals 16 residues. V was cut by 2 bases and J by 8 bases, with 18 bases left in between. The CDR3 protein is CASSLNPTDKEEKLFF. Written as DNA, the CDR3 is TGTGCCAGCAGTTTAAACCCGACAGACAAGGAAGAAAAACTGTTTTTT.

The rearrangement links TRBV9 to TRBJ1-2; D gene unclear. Trimming cost V 0 bases and J 0 bases, with 9 bases left between them. The CDR3 extends over 15 amino acids. Looked up from germline, CDR1 is SGDLS and CDR2 is YYNGEE. The CDR3 loop reads CASSVEVVPNYGYTF. The DNA for the CDR3 is TGTGCCAGCAGCGTAGAAGTAGTGCCTAACTATGGCTACACCTTC.

This clonotype has more than one count but fewer than ten. V and J are TRBV7-3 and TRBJ2-2; 8 nucleotides align to TRBD2. V lost 4 bases and J lost 3; bases outside the gene matches: 4. CDR1 is SGHTA, CDR2 FQGTGA, per germline. The CDR3 totals 15 residues. The CDR3 loop reads CASSWVGGDTGELFF. DNA for the CDR3: TGTGCCAGCAGCTGGGTCGGGGGGGACACCGGGGAGCTGTTTTTT.

This clonotype was counted between two and nine times. The chain recombines TRBV6-1 with TRBJ2-7; TRBD1 might be the D (6 bases). The V and J ends lost 0 bases and 2 bases respectively, with 11 bases between them. CDR1 and CDR2 from the germline V gene are MNHNS and SASEGT. The CDR3 contains 15 residues. CDR3 sequence (DNA): TGTGCCAGCAGTGAAGCCTGGACAGATCCCTACGAGCAGTACTTC. It translates to CASSEAWTDPYEQYF.

The chain combines TRBV7-6 with TRBJ2-3; D unresolved. Germline V gene data show CDR1 as SGHVS and CDR2 as FNYEAQ. V was trimmed by 5 bases and J by 4 bases, leaving 13 bases between them. The CDR3 covers 14 residues. CDR3 sequence reads: CASSPDLIADTQYF. The DNA of the CDR3 is TGTGCCAGCAGCCCCGACCTTATAGCAGATACGCAGTATTTT.

DNA of the CDR3: TGTGCCAGCAGAGCCTACAGGGGGCGCCCGGACGAGCAGTACTTC. This sequence encodes CASRAYRGRPDEQYF. The chain is built from TRBV2 and TRBJ2-7; TRBD1 aligns across 9 bases. The ends lost 6 bases at V and 5 bases at J; junction bases unmatched: 11. The germline gives CDR1 SNHLY, CDR2 FYNNEI. The CDR3 consists of 15 residues. Variable domain in full (rest from reference TRBV2 and TRBJ2-7): EPEVTQTPSHQVTQMGQEVILRCVPISNHLYFYWYRQILGQKVEFLVSFYNNEISEKSEIFDDQFSVERPDGSNFTLKIRSTKLEDSAMYFCASRAYRGRPDEQYFGPGTRLTVT.

The chain joins TRBV14 to TRBJ2-5; TRBD2 aligns across 7 bases. From germline, CDR1 is SGHDN and CDR2 FVKESK. With 0 bases clipped from V and 5 bases from J, the junction kept 24 bases outside the gene matches. The CDR3 has 21 amino acids. The chain's CDR3 is CASSQDFRLADQRGARETQYF. The CDR3 DNA reads as TGTGCCAGCAGCCAAGATTTCAGGCTAGCGGACCAAAGAGGAGCTCGGGAGACCCAGTACTTC.

Only one count was recorded for this clonotype. This chain uses TRBV11-2 with TRBJ2-1; 10 bases are shared with TRBD2. The CDR3 length is 16 residues. The germline V gene encodes CDR1 SGHAT and CDR2 FQNNGV. Unmatched junction bases numbered 7, after V lost 0 bases and J lost 8 bases. Written as DNA, the CDR3 is TGTGCCAGCAGCTTAGAGGCTAGCGGGAGTTCGGATGAGCAGTTCTTC. Translated, it gives CASSLEASGSSDEQFF.

The rearrangement joins TRBV27 to TRBJ1-1; D possibly corresponds to TRBD1 (5 bases). This CDR3 region has 15 residues. V lost 1 base to trimming and J lost 2 bases, with 11 bases between them. Germline loops: CDR1 MNHEY, CDR2 SMNVEV (reference sequence). This CDR3 reads CASSLFPGSNTEAFF. The CDR3 DNA follows: TGTGCCAGCAGTTTATTCCCAGGGAGTAACACTGAAGCTTTCTTT.

This clonotype was seen a few times. The V call is TRBV10-3, the J call TRBJ1-1, with a possible D match to TRBD1 (6 bases). V lost 4 bases and J 5 bases, leaving 11 bases between the germline ends. The CDR3 totals 13 residues. The germline V gene has CDR1 ENHRY and CDR2 SYGVKD. CDR3 region: CAISASQGTEAFF. The CDR3 region has the DNA TGTGCCATCAGTGCCAGCCAGGGGACTGAAGCTTTCTTT.

The CDR3 bases are TGTGCCAGCAGTCTCGCCGACGCAGGCAGGTACGAGCAGTACTTC. Residues: CASSLADAGRYEQYF. The genes are TRBV27 and TRBJ2-7, with D uncertain. Trimming shortened V by 5 bases and J by 4 bases, and 18 bases separated the two germline ends. From germline, CDR1 is MNHEY and CDR2 SMNVEV (reference sequence). The CDR3 runs to 15 residues.

In its sample, this clonotype was seen many times. The J gene is TRBJ1-4, the V gene TRBV7-2, with a tentative D call TRBD1 (5 bases). Trimming shortened V by 1 base and J by 0 bases, and 12 bases separated the two germline ends. Germline CDR1 and CDR2: SGHTA and FQGNSA. CDR3 size: 17 residues. The CDR3 here is CASSLVGRDATNEKLFF. For the CDR3, the DNA is TGTGCCAGCAGCTTAGTTGGCAGGGACGCAACTAATGAAAAACTGTTTTTT.

This clonotype was observed a few times. This chain links TRBV28 with TRBJ1-5, with TRBD1 matching over 10 bases. V lost 8 bases, J lost 6 bases, and 10 bases stayed unmatched. The CDR3 consists of 15 residues. Germline values: CDR1 MDHEN, CDR2 SYDVKM. CDR3 protein: CASGKDRGRVQPQHF. CDR3 DNA: TGTGCCAGCGGGAAAGACAGGGGGCGAGTTCAGCCCCAGCATTTT.

The V and J genes are TRBV12-3 or TRBV12-4 and TRBJ2-2, with 7 bases aligning to TRBD1. CDR3 length: 17 amino acids. Trimming cost V 3 bases and J 3 bases; bases outside gene matches: 10. The CDR3 sequence is CASSFGLTGTDTGELFF. The CDR3 DNA is TGTGCCAGCAGTTTCGGGCTGACAGGGACCGACACCGGGGAGCTGTTTTTT.

This clonotype was detected a few times. J is TRBJ1-2 and V is TRBV7-9; D not resolved. V was cut by 6 bases and J by 0 bases, with 17 bases left in between. Germline CDR1 reads SEHNR; CDR2 reads FQNEAQ (reference sequence). The CDR3 loop spans 16 amino acids. CDR3 nucleotides: TGTGCCAGCAGGATCCAGTCGAGAAGCCCTAACTATGGCTACACCTTC. Translation: CASRIQSRSPNYGYTF.